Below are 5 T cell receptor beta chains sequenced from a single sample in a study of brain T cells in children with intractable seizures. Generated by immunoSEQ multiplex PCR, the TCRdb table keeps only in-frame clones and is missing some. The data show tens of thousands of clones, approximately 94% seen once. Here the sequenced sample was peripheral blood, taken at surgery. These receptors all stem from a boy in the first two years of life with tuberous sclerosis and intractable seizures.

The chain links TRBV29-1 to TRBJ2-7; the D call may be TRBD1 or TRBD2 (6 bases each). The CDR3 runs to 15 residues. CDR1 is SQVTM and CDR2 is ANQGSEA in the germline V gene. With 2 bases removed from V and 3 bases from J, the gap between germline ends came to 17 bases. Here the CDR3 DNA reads TGCAGCGTTGAAAGATGGGGGGCGAATAACTACGAGCAGTACTTC. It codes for CSVERWGANNYEQYF.

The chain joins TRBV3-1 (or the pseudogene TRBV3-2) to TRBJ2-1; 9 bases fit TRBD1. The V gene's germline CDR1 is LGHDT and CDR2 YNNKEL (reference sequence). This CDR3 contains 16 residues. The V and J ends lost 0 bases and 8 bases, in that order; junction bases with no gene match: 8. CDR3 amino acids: CASSQDPGQGWHEQFF. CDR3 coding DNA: TGTGCCAGCAGCCAAGACCCGGGACAGGGTTGGCATGAGCAGTTCTTC.

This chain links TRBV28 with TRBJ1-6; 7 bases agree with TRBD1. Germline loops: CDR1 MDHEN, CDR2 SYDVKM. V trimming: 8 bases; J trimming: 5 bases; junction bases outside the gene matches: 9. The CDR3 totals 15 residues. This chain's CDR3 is CASWNRQGNNSPLHF. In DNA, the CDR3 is TGTGCCAGCTGGAACAGACAGGGTAATAATTCACCCCTCCACTTT.

The CDR3 loop reads CATSGYQGTGKGGYTF. CDR3 bases: TGTGCCACCAGCGGATACCAGGGGACAGGGAAAGGCGGCTACACCTTC. The chain is built from TRBV15 and TRBJ1-2; 9 bases agree with TRBD1. Per the germline V gene, CDR1 is LNHNV and CDR2 is YYDKDF (reference sequence). This CDR3 spans 16 amino acids. V was pared by 5 bases and J by 8 bases, with 15 bases of the junction left unmatched.

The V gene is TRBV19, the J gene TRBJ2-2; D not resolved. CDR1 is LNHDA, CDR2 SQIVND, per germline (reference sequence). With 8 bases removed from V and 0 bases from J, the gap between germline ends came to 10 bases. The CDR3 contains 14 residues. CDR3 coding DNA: TGTGCCAGTGTCGGCAGGACGAACACCGGGGAGCTGTTTTTT. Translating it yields CASVGRTNTGELFF.